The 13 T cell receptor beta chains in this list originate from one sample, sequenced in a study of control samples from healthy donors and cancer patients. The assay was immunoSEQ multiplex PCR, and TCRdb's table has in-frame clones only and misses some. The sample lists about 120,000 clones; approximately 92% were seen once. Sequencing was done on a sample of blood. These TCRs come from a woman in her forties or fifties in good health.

CDR3 amino acids: CASSHGAGSTDTQYF. The CDR3, as DNA: TGCGCCAGCAGCCACGGAGCGGGGAGCACAGATACGCAGTATTTT. The J gene is TRBJ2-3, the V gene TRBV5-1, with TRBD2 matching 7 bases. This CDR3 region has 15 residues. Germline-derived CDR1 and CDR2 are SGHRS and YFSETQ. V gave up 4 bases and J gave up 0 bases; unmatched junction bases: 5.

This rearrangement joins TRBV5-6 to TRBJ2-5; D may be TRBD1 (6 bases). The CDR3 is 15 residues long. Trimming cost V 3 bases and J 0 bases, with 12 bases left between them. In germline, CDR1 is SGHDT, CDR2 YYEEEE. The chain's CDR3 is CASSYSQGNQETQYF. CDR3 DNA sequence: TGTGCCAGCAGCTACTCACAGGGTAACCAAGAGACCCAGTACTTC.

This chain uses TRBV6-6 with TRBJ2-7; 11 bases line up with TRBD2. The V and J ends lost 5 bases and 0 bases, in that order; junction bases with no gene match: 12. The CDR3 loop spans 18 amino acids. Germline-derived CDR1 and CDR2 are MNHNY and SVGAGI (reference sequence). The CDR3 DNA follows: TGTGCCAGCAGTCCTACTTTACTAGCGGGGGAGAGCTCCTACGAGCAGTACTTC. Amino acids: CASSPTLLAGESSYEQYF.

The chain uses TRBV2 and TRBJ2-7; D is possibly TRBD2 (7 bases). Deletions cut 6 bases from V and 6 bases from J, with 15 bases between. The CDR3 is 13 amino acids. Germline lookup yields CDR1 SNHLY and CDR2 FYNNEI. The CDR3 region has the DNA TGTGCCAGCAGCCGGGGGGAGGGGGGCGAGCAGTACTTC. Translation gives CASSRGEGGEQYF.

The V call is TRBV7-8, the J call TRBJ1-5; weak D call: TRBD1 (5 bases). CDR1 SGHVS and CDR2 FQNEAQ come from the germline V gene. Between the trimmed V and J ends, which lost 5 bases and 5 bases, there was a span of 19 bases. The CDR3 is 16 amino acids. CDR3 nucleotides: TGTGCCAGCAGCCCCTCGGTGAGGGGTTCGGATCAGCCCCAGCATTTT. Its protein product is CASSPSVRGSDQPQHF. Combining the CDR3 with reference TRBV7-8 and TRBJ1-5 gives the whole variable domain GAGVSQSPRYKVAKRGQDVALRCDPISGHVSLFWYQQALGQGPEFLTYFQNEAQLDKSGLPSDRFFAERPEGSVSTLKIQRTQQEDSAVYLCASSPSVRGSDQPQHFGDGTRLSIL.

The CDR3 loop reads CASSMDGHSNQPQHF. The DNA of the CDR3 is TGTGCCAGCAGTATGGACGGACATAGCAATCAGCCCCAGCATTTT. The rearrangement joins TRBV7-9 to TRBJ1-5, with D perhaps matching TRBD1 (5 bases). This CDR3 has 15 residues. Germline CDR1 is SEHNR and CDR2 is FQNEAQ (reference sequence). The V end was cut by 6 bases, the J end by 0 bases, with 12 bases between. The variable domain in full, with the rest retrieved from reference TRBV7-9 and TRBJ1-5, is DTGVSQNPRHKITKRGQNVTFRCDPISEHNRLYWYRQTLGQGPEFLTYFQNEAQLEKSRLLSDRFSAERPKGSFSTLEIQRTEQGDSAMYLCASSMDGHSNQPQHFGDGTRLSIL.

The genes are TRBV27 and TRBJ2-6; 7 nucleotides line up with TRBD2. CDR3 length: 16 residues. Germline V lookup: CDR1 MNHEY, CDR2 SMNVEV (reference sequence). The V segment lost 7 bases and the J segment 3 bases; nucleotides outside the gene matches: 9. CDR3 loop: CASTALGGGGANVLTF. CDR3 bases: TGTGCCAGCACCGCCCTTGGGGGGGGTGGGGCCAACGTCCTGACTTTC. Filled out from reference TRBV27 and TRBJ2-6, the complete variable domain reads EAQVTQNPRYLITVTGKKLTVTCSQNMNHEYMSWYRQDPGLGLRQIYYSMNVEVTDKGDVPEGYKVSRKEKRNFPLILESPSPNQTSLYFCASTALGGGGANVLTFGAGSRLTVL.

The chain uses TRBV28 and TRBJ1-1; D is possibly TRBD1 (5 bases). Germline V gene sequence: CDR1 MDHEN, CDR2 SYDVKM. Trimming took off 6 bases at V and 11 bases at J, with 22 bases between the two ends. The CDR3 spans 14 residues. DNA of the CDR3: TGTGCCAGCAGCCTAGACGGGATGGGATCAGGGGCTTTCTTT. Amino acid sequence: CASSLDGMGSGAFF. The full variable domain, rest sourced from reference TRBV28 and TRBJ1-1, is DVKVTQSSRYLVKRTGEKVFLECVQDMDHENMFWYRQDPGLGLRLIYFSYDVKMKEKGDIPEGYSVSREKKERFSLILESASTNQTSMYLCASSLDGMGSGAFFGQGTRLTVV.

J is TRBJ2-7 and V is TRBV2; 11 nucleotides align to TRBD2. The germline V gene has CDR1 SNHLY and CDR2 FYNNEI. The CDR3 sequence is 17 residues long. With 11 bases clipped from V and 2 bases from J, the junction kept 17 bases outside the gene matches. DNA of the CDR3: TGTGCCGGGCGCAGGGCTCCACTAGCGGGAGATCCCTACGAGCAGTACTTC. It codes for CAGRRAPLAGDPYEQYF.

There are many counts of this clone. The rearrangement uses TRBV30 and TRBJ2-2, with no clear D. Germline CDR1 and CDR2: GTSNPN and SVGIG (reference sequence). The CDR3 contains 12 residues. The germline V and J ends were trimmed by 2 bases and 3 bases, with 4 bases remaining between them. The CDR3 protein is CAWSHHTGELFF. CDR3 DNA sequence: TGTGCCTGGAGTCACCACACCGGGGAGCTGTTTTTT.

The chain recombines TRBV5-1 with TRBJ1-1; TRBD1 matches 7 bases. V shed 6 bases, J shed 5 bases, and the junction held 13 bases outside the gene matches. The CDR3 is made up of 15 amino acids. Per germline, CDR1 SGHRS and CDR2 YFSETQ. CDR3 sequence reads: CASTRAPQGITEAFF. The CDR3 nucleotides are TGCGCCAGCACCCGCGCGCCACAGGGGATTACTGAAGCTTTCTTT.

In nucleotides, the CDR3 is TGTGCCAGCAGCCCTCCAACACGCGACCGAATCCGGTACTTC. Its translation: CASSPPTRDRIRYF. This sequence joins TRBV3-1 (or the pseudogene TRBV3-2) and TRBJ2-4; D not certain. V was pared by 4 bases and J by 15 bases, with 22 bases between. The CDR3 has 14 amino acids. CDR1 and CDR2 from the germline V gene are LGHDT and YNNKEL (reference sequence).

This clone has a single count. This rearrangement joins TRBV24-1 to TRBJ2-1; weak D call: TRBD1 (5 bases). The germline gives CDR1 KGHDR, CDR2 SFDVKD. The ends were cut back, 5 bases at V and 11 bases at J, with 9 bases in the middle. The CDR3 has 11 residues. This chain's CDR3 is CATSVDRKQFF. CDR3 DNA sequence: TGTGCCACCAGTGTTGACAGAAAGCAGTTCTTC.